This paragraph covers one T cell receptor (beta chain) sequence. No antigen is known for it. Qualities for individual bases were not recorded, and no much larger clone is one base off. From the cysteine up to the phenylalanine, the CDR3 has a length of 16 residues. Solely the CDR3 DNA is kept, with 48 bases framed from the first base. The junction carries 9 bases between V and J, which are trimmed by 0 bases and 2 bases respectively. CDR1 and CDR2, per the germline V gene (reference sequence), are SGHNT and YYREEE. TCRbeta CDR3 regions were amplified from genomic DNA by means of the immunoSEQ Assay, a bias-controlled multiplex PCR. Processing in the source paper ran as follows. Nucleated cell counts per sample were estimated from amplification of reference gene primers within the assay. Sequence reads were collapsed and filtered to measure the absolute abundance of every unique TCRbeta CDR3 rearrangement. Productive Simpson clonality was computed per sample as the square root of Simpson's diversity index over productive rearrangements. This immuneACCESS table, as held by TCRdb, lists in-frame sequences with V and J called but not all clones. Of the missing ones, under half trace to an unresolved V gene in checked studies; the others have no known cause. That table furnishes V, J and clone size, whereas the DNA furnished D and trimming. The sample has over 130,000 clones on record, more than 60% of them singletons. The top ten hold roughly 10% of the sample.

The data originate from a study of blood T cell repertoires in COVID-19 (dated by TCRdb to 2020 to 2022). Describing the broader study: The collaborator samples originated in the United States, Italy and Spain and spanned the acute and convalescent phases of COVID-19. The samples were drawn from two sources: the first 160 participants of the ongoing ImmuneRACE study, and over 950 subjects contributed by 6 global collaborators. Deeply sampled blood TCRbeta repertoires from subjects exposed to, actively infected with, or recovered from COVID-19 were included in the dataset. Where available, HLA class I and class II types were obtained from metadata supplied by the sample provider rather than from assay-based typing. The material from the prospective study consisted of cDNA or gDNA derived from T cells, B-cell-depleted T cells, or PBMCs. Sample metadata almost always included a de-identified subject ID, COVID-19 status, age in years and sex. The repertoires were released in a freely available public database intended as a resource for research on the immune response to SARS-CoV-2. Beyond this particular receptor, the publication reports: The quantity of clinical and demographic metadata differed by source and by participant and was supplied without curation.

Each collaborating institution followed its own protocols to collect whole blood in K2EDTA tubes. For TCRbeta analysis, collaborator samples were shipped as frozen whole blood, as isolated PBMCs, or as DNA extracted from either sample type. The rearrangement joined TRBV5-4 to TRBJ2-6; matching of 6 bases hints at TRBD2 as the D gene. This TCR came from a woman aged 45-60 years with active or convalescent COVID-19. Sequencing used peripheral blood. The sequenced DNA is TGTGCCAGCAGCTTGGGACTAGAAGCTGGGGCCAACGTCCTGACTTTC. This encodes CASSLGLEAGANVLTF.